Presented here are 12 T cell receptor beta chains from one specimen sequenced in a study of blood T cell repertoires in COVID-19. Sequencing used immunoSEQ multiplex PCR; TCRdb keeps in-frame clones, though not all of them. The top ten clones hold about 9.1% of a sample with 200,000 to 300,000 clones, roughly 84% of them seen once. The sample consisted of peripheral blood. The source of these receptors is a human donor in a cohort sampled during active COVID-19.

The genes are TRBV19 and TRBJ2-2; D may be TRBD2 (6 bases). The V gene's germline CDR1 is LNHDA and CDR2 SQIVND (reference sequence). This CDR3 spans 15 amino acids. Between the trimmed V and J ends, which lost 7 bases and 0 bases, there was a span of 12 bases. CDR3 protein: CASMWLATNTGELFF. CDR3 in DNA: TGTGCCAGTATGTGGCTAGCGACGAACACCGGGGAGCTGTTTTTT. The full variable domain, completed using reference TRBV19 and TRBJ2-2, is DGGITQSPKYLFRKEGQNVTLSCEQNLNHDAMYWYRQDPGQGLRLIYYSQIVNDFQKGDIAEGYSVSREKKESFPLTVTSAQKNPTAFYLCASMWLATNTGELFFGEGSRLTVL.

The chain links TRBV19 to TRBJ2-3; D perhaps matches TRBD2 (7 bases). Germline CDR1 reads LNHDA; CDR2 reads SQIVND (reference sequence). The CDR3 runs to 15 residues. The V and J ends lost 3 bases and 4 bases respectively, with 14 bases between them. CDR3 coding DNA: TGTGCCAGTAGTATCCGGGGGGCGGGCGCAGATACGCAGTATTTT. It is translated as CASSIRGAGADTQYF. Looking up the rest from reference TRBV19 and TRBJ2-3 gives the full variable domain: DGGITQSPKYLFRKEGQNVTLSCEQNLNHDAMYWYRQDPGQGLRLIYYSQIVNDFQKGDIAEGYSVSREKKESFPLTVTSAQKNPTAFYLCASSIRGAGADTQYFGPGTRLTVL.

CDR3 in amino acids: CSVGSGGGQPQHF. The CDR3 DNA is TGCAGCGTCGGCAGCGGGGGTGGCCAGCCCCAGCATTTT. The chain employs TRBV29-1 and TRBJ1-5; D may be TRBD1 (5 bases). CDR1 and CDR2 from the germline V gene are SQVTM and ANQGSEA. The CDR3 spans 13 residues. The V end lost 6 bases, the J end lost 7 bases, and 16 bases lay between the germline ends.

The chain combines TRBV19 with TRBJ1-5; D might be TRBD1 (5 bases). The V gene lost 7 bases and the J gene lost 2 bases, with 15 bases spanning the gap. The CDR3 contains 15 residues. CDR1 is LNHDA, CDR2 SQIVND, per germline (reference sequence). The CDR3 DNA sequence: TGTGCCAGTAAACCGGGGGGTCAGGGCAATCAGCCCCAGCATTTT. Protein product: CASKPGGQGNQPQHF. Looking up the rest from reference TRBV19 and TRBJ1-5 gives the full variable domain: DGGITQSPKYLFRKEGQNVTLSCEQNLNHDAMYWYRQDPGQGLRLIYYSQIVNDFQKGDIAEGYSVSREKKESFPLTVTSAQKNPTAFYLCASKPGGQGNQPQHFGDGTRLSIL.

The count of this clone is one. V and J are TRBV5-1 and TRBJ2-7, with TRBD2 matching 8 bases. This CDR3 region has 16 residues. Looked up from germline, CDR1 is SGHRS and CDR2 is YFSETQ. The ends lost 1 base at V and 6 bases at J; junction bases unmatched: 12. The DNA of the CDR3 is TGCGCCAGCAGCTTGACGGGAAAAGCGGGAGCGGCCGAGCAGTACTTC. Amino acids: CASSLTGKAGAAEQYF.

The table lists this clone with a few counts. The CDR3 loop is CASSLGPGQGSSYEQYF. As DNA, the CDR3 is TGTGCCAGCAGCTTAGGTCCGGGACAGGGGTCCTCCTACGAGCAGTACTTC. This rearrangement joins TRBV11-2 to TRBJ2-7, with 10 bases matching TRBD1. Germline CDR1 and CDR2: SGHAT and FQNNGV. After removal of 1 base from V and 0 bases from J, the junction contained 6 bases not matched to a gene. The length of the CDR3 is 17 residues. Based on the CDR3 plus reference TRBV11-2 and TRBJ2-7, the full variable domain is EAGVAQSPRYKIIEKRQSVAFWCNPISGHATLYWYQQILGQGPKLLIQFQNNGVVDDSQLPKDRFSAERLKGVDSTLKIQPAKLEDSAVYLCASSLGPGQGSSYEQYFGPGTRLTVT.

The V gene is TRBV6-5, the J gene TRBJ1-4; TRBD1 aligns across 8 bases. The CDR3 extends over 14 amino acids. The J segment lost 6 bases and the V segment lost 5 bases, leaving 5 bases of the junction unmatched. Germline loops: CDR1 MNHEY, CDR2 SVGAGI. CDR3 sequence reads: CASSKTGGDEKLFF. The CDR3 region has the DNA TGTGCCAGCAGTAAAACAGGGGGGGATGAAAAACTGTTTTTT.

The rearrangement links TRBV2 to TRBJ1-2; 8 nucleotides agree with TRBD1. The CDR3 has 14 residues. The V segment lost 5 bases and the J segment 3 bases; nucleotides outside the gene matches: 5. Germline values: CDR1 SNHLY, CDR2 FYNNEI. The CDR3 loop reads CASSLQGVDYGYTF. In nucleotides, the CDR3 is TGTGCCAGCAGTTTACAGGGGGTTGACTATGGCTACACCTTC.

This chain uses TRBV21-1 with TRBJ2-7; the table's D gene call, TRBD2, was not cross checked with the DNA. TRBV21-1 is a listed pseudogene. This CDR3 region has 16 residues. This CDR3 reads CASSKETYTPHQQQYF. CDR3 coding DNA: TGTGCCAGCAGCAAAGAGACTTATACCCCCCATCAACAGCAGTACTTC.

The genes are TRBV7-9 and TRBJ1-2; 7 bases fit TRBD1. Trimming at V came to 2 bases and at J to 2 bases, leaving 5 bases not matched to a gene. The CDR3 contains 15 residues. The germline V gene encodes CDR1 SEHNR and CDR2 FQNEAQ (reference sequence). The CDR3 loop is CASSLFDRVNYGYTF. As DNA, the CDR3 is TGTGCCAGCAGCTTATTTGACAGGGTCAACTATGGCTACACCTTC.

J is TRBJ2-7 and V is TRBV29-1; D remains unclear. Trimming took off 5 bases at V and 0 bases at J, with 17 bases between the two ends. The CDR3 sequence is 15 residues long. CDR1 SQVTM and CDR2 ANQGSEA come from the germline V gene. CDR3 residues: CSVLKLMRSSYEQYF. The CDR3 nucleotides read TGCAGCGTTTTGAAGTTGATGAGGAGCTCCTACGAGCAGTACTTC.

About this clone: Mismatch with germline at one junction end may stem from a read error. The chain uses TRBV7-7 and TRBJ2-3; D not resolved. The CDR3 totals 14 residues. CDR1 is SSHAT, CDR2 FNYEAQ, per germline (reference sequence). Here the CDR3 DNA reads TGTGCTAGCAGCCAAGAGGTGGGCACAGATACGCAGTATTTT. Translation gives CASSQEVGTDTQYF. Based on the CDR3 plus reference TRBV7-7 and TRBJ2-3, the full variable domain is GAGVSQSPRYKVTKRGQDVTLRCDPISSHATLYWYQQALGQGPEFLTYFNYEAQPDKSGLPSDRFSAERPEGSISTLTIQRTEQRDSAMYRCASSQEVGTDTQYFGPGTRLTVL.